The 21 T cell receptor beta chains given below trace back to one sample, sequenced in a study of sequential checkpoint blockade in melanoma. Assay: immunoSEQ multiplex PCR; the TCRdb copy retains only in-frame clones and omits some. The sample includes over 15,000 clones, 74% seen only once; the top ten take approximately 35%. Treatment indicated: randomized to nivolumab then ipilimumab (arm A) or the reverse (arm B). The material was CD8+ T cells sorted from blood (inferred from file names), obtained from a patient given nivolumab and ipilimumab in sequence. Receptor source: a human donor with melanoma.

This chain connects TRBV4-1 to TRBJ2-7; unclear D gene. With 0 bases removed from V and 3 bases from J, the gap between germline ends came to 6 bases. The CDR3 runs 13 residues. Germline CDR1 is MGHRA and CDR2 is YSYEKL. CDR3 region: CASSQDQFYEQYF. The CDR3 coding sequence is TGCGCCAGCAGCCAAGATCAATTCTACGAGCAGTACTTC.

This rearrangement joins TRBV7-2 to TRBJ1-1; 9 bases line up with TRBD1. Germline V lookup: CDR1 SGHTA, CDR2 FQGNSA. J was trimmed by 0 bases and V by 5 bases; bases with no gene match: 10. The CDR3 length is 17 residues. The CDR3 protein is CASSQFGTGRLNTEAFF. As DNA, the CDR3 is TGTGCCAGCAGCCAGTTCGGGACAGGGCGTTTGAACACTGAAGCTTTCTTT.

This clone was observed a handful of times. This chain uses TRBV12-5 with TRBJ1-6; perhaps TRBD1 as D (5 bases). V shed 7 bases and J shed 5 bases, with 12 bases lying between them. The CDR3 totals 14 residues. Looked up from germline, CDR1 is LGHNT and CDR2 is FRNRAP. Written as DNA, the CDR3 is TGTGCTAGTGCTCCGACAGCTGATAATTCACCCCTCCACTTT. Its protein product is CASAPTADNSPLHF.

By share, this clone counts as medium-sized. The J gene is TRBJ2-7, the V gene TRBV10-3; perhaps TRBD1 as D (6 bases). V lost 7 bases and J lost 3, with 22 bases in between. Germline CDR1 reads ENHRY; CDR2 reads SYGVKD. There are 16 residues in the CDR3. The CDR3 sequence is CAINRSGTKSIYEQYF. CDR3 bases: TGTGCCATCAATCGTTCCGGGACAAAATCCATCTACGAGCAGTACTTC.

The gene calls are TRBV7-2 and TRBJ2-7, with D possibly matching TRBD2 (6 bases). This CDR3 has 14 amino acids. V was trimmed by 1 base and J by 8 bases, leaving 15 bases between them. Germline lookup yields CDR1 SGHTA and CDR2 FQGNSA. The CDR3 spells CASSLVSWGRKQYF. The CDR3 DNA is TGTGCCAGCAGCTTAGTCTCCTGGGGGAGGAAGCAGTACTTC.

This clone showed up just once. In nucleotides, the CDR3 is TGTGCCAGCAGCCCTGGGACAGGCGGCTATGGCTACACCTTC. Protein product: CASSPGTGGYGYTF. J is TRBJ1-2 and V is TRBV11-2; 8 nucleotides line up with TRBD1. V lost 5 bases and J lost 4; bases outside the gene matches: 6. CDR3 size: 14 residues. Germline CDR1 and CDR2: SGHAT and FQNNGV.

The chain is built from TRBV15 and TRBJ2-1; 12 bases map to TRBD1. This CDR3 region has 17 residues. From germline, CDR1 is LNHNV and CDR2 YYDKDF (reference sequence). V lost 0 bases to trimming and J lost 14 bases; unmatched junction nucleotides: 14. The CDR3 sequence is CATSREPPGQGAPREFF. The CDR3 coding sequence is TGTGCCACCAGCAGAGAACCACCGGGACAGGGGGCGCCCCGCGAGTTCTTC.

This sequence joins TRBV9 and TRBJ2-7; D gene ambiguous. This CDR3 has 11 residues. Germline V CDR1 and CDR2: SGDLS, YYNGEE. Trimming removed 4 bases at V and 2 bases at J, with 4 bases between. Here the CDR3 reads CASSSAYEQYF. As DNA, the CDR3 is TGTGCCAGCAGCTCCGCCTACGAGCAGTACTTC.

V gene TRBV6-1 combines with J gene TRBJ1-1, with D uncertain. The CDR3 totals 15 residues. The germline gives CDR1 MNHNS, CDR2 SASEGT. V gave up 5 bases and J gave up 2 bases, with 15 bases separating them. CDR3 coding DNA: TGTGCCAGCAGTTTATACCCCGTGAGAAACACTGAAGCTTTCTTT. It yields the protein CASSLYPVRNTEAFF.

About this clone itself: At one end, the junction sequence differs from germline, possibly due to a read error. CDR3 nucleotide sequence: TGTGCCAGCAGCCAAGGAGCGGAGAATTCACCCCTCCACTTT. Protein: CASSQGAENSPLHF. This chain joins TRBV4-1 and TRBJ1-6; no clear D gene. Germline V gene sequence: CDR1 MGHRA, CDR2 YSYEKL. The CDR3 runs to 14 residues.

The chain employs TRBV27 and TRBJ1-4; 8 bases line up with TRBD1. The CDR3 consists of 14 residues. Trimming took 6 bases from V and 6 from J; bases not matched to a gene: 6. CDR1 and CDR2 (germline): MNHEY, SMNVEV (reference sequence). CDR3 in DNA: TGTGCCAGCAGCCAGACAGGGGTATATGAAAAACTGTTTTTT. It encodes CASSQTGVYEKLFF.

The rearrangement joins TRBV5-8 to TRBJ1-2; D is ambiguous. This CDR3 has 11 residues. Trimming stripped 2 bases from V and 7 bases from J, with 6 bases between. The V gene's germline CDR1 is SGHTS and CDR2 YDEGEE. CDR3 DNA: TGTGCCAGCAGCTTTGTCGGTGGCTACACCTTC. It translates to CASSFVGGYTF.

This clone was recorded a few times. V usage is TRBV9 and J usage is TRBJ2-1, with 7 bases lining up with TRBD1. The ends lost 0 bases at V and 6 bases at J; junction bases unmatched: 9. The CDR3 loop spans 16 amino acids. Germline CDR1 and CDR2: SGDLS and YYNGEE. This chain's CDR3 is CASSVARDRDGNEQFF. CDR3 in DNA: TGTGCCAGCAGCGTAGCCCGAGACAGGGACGGCAATGAGCAGTTCTTC.

The chain combines TRBV7-2 with TRBJ2-1; TRBD2 aligns across 10 bases. Germline V CDR1 and CDR2: SGHTA, FQGNSA. This CDR3 has 17 residues. The ends lost 5 bases at V and 3 bases at J; junction bases unmatched: 10. The DNA for the CDR3 is TGTGCCAGCAGCCCCACTAGCGGGGTTAAAATCTACAATGAGCAGTTCTTC. Translated, it gives CASSPTSGVKIYNEQFF.

In DNA form, the CDR3 reads TGTGCCAGCAGCTTAGAGGTGGGAGCGGGGTCCTACGAGCAGTACTTC. This translates into CASSLEVGAGSYEQYF. The genes are TRBV7-2 and TRBJ2-7, with 7 bases matching TRBD2. The CDR3 consists of 16 residues. Per the germline V gene, CDR1 is SGHTA and CDR2 is FQGNSA. Trimming took 1 base from V and 1 from J; bases not matched to a gene: 7. Full variable domain (missing parts from reference TRBV7-2 and TRBJ2-7): GAGVSQSPSNKVTEKGKDVELRCDPISGHTALYWYRQSLGQGLEFLIYFQGNSAPDKSGLPSDRFSAERTGGSVSTLTIQRTQQEDSAVYLCASSLEVGAGSYEQYFGPGTRLTVT.

V gene TRBV7-9 combines with J gene TRBJ2-1, with TRBD2 as a possible D gene (6 bases). Germline V gene data show CDR1 as SEHNR and CDR2 as FQNEAQ (reference sequence). The V gene lost 0 bases and the J gene lost 10 bases, with 13 bases spanning the gap. This CDR3 region has 14 residues. The CDR3 loop is CASSLATEGREQFF. CDR3 sequence (DNA): TGTGCCAGCAGCTTAGCGACGGAGGGTCGGGAGCAGTTCTTC.

CDR3 DNA: TGTGCCAGAGGGGATTTGAACACTGAAGCTTTCTTT. As protein: CARGDLNTEAFF. The rearrangement links TRBV2 to TRBJ1-1; weak D call: TRBD1 (5 bases). This CDR3 contains 12 residues. CDR1 and CDR2 from the germline V gene are SNHLY and FYNNEI. The V and J ends lost 9 bases and 0 bases respectively, with 8 bases between them.

The V call is TRBV9, the J call TRBJ2-7, with 7 bases aligning to TRBD2. This CDR3 has 17 amino acids. Germline CDR1 is SGDLS and CDR2 is YYNGEE. Trimming removed 3 bases from V and 2 bases from J; junction bases left unmatched: 14. This CDR3 reads CASSDPGGGERAYEQYF. DNA of the CDR3: TGTGCCAGCAGCGATCCGGGGGGTGGGGAGCGAGCCTACGAGCAGTACTTC.

The rearrangement joins TRBV23-1 to TRBJ2-7, with 8 bases fitting TRBD1. TRBV23-1 carries the ORF label, with uncertain function. The junction had 4 bases not matched to a gene; V was cut back by 0 bases and J by 0 bases. The CDR3 spans 16 residues. CDR3 sequence (DNA): TGCGCCAGCAGTCAATCGGGACAGGTCCACTCCTACGAGCAGTACTTC. Residues: CASSQSGQVHSYEQYF.

This CDR3 reads CASSVDRYYEQYF. CDR3 in DNA: TGTGCCAGCAGTGTGGACAGGTACTACGAGCAGTACTTC. The gene calls are TRBV27 and TRBJ2-7; 7 nucleotides agree with TRBD1. The V gene end was trimmed by 5 bases and the J gene end by 3 bases; junction bases not matched to a gene: 4. The length of the CDR3 is 13 residues. The germline V gene has CDR1 MNHEY and CDR2 SMNVEV (reference sequence).

This chain uses TRBV27 with TRBJ1-2; D not certain. V dropped 0 bases and J dropped 4 bases, with 15 bases sitting between them. This CDR3 has 16 amino acids. CDR1 MNHEY and CDR2 SMNVEV come from the germline V gene (reference sequence). The CDR3 DNA sequence: TGTGCCAGCAGTTTATCAGTTGGGAGCCTCGGCTATGGCTACACCTTC. Amino acids: CASSLSVGSLGYGYTF.